This paragraph reports one T cell receptor (beta chain). Antigen unknown. At one end, the junction sequence differs from germline, possibly due to a read error. This entry comes from a study of OX40 agonist ivuxolimab in advanced cancers. As for the study in general: Patients got intravenous ivuxolimab at 0.01 to 10 mg/kg every 2 weeks. Findings of the study overall: Some patients without response likewise showed low normalized clonal expansion.

Using immunoSEQ multiplex PCR, the repertoire was profiled, and TCRdb retains in-frame clones only, with some absent. Of under 85,000 clones listed, 86% were seen once; the top ten hold about 8%. CDR3 length: 14 residues. CDR1 and CDR2 from the germline V gene are MNHEY and SVGAGI. If patients had autoimmune disease history or systemic immunosuppression, they were excluded. The V call is TRBV6-5, the J call TRBJ2-7; 13 bases line up with TRBD2. The sequence was collected from an adult with an advanced solid tumor such as melanoma, head and neck, liver or kidney cancer. Here the sequenced sample was CD4+ or CD8+ T cells sorted from blood, taken in a trial of the OX40 agonist ivuxolimab. DNA of the CDR3: TGTGCCATCAGTGAGACTAGCGGGAGGAACGAGCAGTACTTC. Translated: CAISETSGRNEQYF.